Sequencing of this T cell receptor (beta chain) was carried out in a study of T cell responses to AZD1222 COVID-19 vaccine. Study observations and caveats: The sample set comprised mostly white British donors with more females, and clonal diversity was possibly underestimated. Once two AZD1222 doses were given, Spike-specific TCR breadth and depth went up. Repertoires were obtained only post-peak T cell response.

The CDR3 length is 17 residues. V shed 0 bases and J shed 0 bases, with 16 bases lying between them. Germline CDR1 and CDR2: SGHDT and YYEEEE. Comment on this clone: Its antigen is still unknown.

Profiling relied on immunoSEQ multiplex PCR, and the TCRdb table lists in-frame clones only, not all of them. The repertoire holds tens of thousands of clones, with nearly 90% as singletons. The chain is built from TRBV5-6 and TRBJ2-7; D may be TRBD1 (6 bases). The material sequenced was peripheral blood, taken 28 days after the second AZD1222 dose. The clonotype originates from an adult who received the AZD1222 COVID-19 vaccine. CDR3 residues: CASSLVGGSTSSYEQYV. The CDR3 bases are TGTGCCAGCAGCTTGGTAGGGGGATCGACGAGCTCCTACGAGCAGTACGTC.